Presented here are 22 T cell receptor beta chains from one specimen sequenced in a study of shared clonotypes between healthy human individuals. Terminally differentiated effector memory CD45RA+ cells were excluded by CCR7 positive selection of CD45RO-negative cells. The protocol was immunoSEQ multiplex PCR, while the TCRdb copy is restricted to in-frame clones and leaves out a portion. The sample lists some 2.1 million clones; just under 95% were seen once. Source material: naive CD8+ T cells sorted from blood. These TCRs come from a man between 18 and 35 years old in good health.

The J gene is TRBJ2-3, the V gene TRBV4-1; D tentatively fits TRBD1 or TRBD2 (5 bases each). Trimming cost V 4 bases and J 0 bases, with 11 bases left between them. Germline CDR1 reads MGHRA; CDR2 reads YSYEKL. There are 15 residues in the CDR3. The CDR3 spells CASSLGVTSTDTQYF. The CDR3 region has the DNA TGCGCCAGCAGCCTGGGGGTTACGAGCACAGATACGCAGTATTTT.

The chain carries TRBV28 and TRBJ2-5, with 9 bases that match TRBD2. The CDR3 loop spans 17 amino acids. Germline V CDR1 and CDR2: MDHEN, SYDVKM. The J segment lost 5 bases and the V segment lost 6 bases, leaving 16 bases of the junction unmatched. The CDR3 coding sequence is TGTGCCAGCAGCCCGCTGAGGCTAGCGGGGAAGTGGGAGACCCAGTACTTC. This sequence encodes CASSPLRLAGKWETQYF. The entire variable domain, with the rest obtained from reference TRBV28 and TRBJ2-5, is as follows: DVKVTQSSRYLVKRTGEKVFLECVQDMDHENMFWYRQDPGLGLRLIYFSYDVKMKEKGDIPEGYSVSREKKERFSLILESASTNQTSMYLCASSPLRLAGKWETQYFGPGTRLLVL.

V is TRBV19 and J is TRBJ2-7; 7 bases fit TRBD1. The CDR3 extends over 14 amino acids. After removal of 5 bases from V and 3 bases from J, the junction contained 7 bases not matched to a gene. Germline CDR1 and CDR2: LNHDA and SQIVND (reference sequence). CDR3 nucleotides: TGTGCCAGTAGTGCCAGGACAGGAGTCTACGAGCAGTACTTC. Amino acid sequence: CASSARTGVYEQYF.

V gene TRBV6-5 combines with J gene TRBJ1-1, with D uncertain. This CDR3 spans 14 amino acids. The V and J ends lost 0 bases and 1 base respectively, with 6 bases between them. Germline assignment: CDR1 MNHEY and CDR2 SVGAGI. CDR3 DNA sequence: TGTGCCAGCAGTTACTCGCCACCGAACACTGAAGCTTTCTTT. It translates to CASSYSPPNTEAFF.

The chain is built from TRBV30 and TRBJ2-3; 8 nucleotides line up with TRBD2. Germline V gene sequence: CDR1 GTSNPN, CDR2 SVGIG (reference sequence). The CDR3 length is 15 residues. V lost 0 bases and J lost 5; bases outside the gene matches: 7. CDR3 sequence: CAWSVFGTSEDTQYF. The CDR3 DNA reads as TGTGCCTGGAGTGTATTCGGGACTAGTGAAGATACGCAGTATTTT.

The chain has TRBV11-2 and TRBJ1-2, with D possibly being TRBD1 (5 bases). V was pared by 5 bases and J by 0 bases, with 13 bases between. Per germline, CDR1 SGHAT and CDR2 FQNNGV. The CDR3 length is 15 residues. CDR3 amino acids: CASSPQLGANYGYTF. Here the CDR3 DNA reads TGTGCCAGCAGCCCCCAGTTAGGGGCTAACTATGGCTACACCTTC.

The chain couples TRBV5-4 to TRBJ2-3; 8 nucleotides match TRBD2. Germline values: CDR1 SGHNT, CDR2 YYREEE (reference sequence). V was clipped by 0 bases and J by 3 bases; unmatched bases: 6. The CDR3 is 16 residues long. The CDR3 DNA reads as TGTGCCAGCAGCTTGGGATGGCGGGAGGTAACAGATACGCAGTATTTT. Protein sequence: CASSLGWREVTDTQYF.

For this clone: This CDR3 is also generated by other DNA sequences in the sample. The chain uses TRBV28 and TRBJ1-6; 12 positions match TRBD1. Germline V gene data show CDR1 as MDHEN and CDR2 as SYDVKM. This CDR3 comprises 15 residues. V lost 6 bases to trimming and J lost 15 bases; unmatched junction nucleotides: 12. Here the CDR3 reads CASRTPGTGGIDLHF. CDR3 in DNA: TGTGCCAGCAGGACGCCCGGGACAGGGGGCATTGACCTCCACTTT.

On this clone itself: Other DNA sequences in this sample translate to the same CDR3. The V gene is TRBV9, the J gene TRBJ2-5; D is unclear. The germline V gene encodes CDR1 SGDLS and CDR2 YYNGEE. V was pared by 4 bases and J by 0 bases, with 7 bases between. The CDR3 is made up of 13 amino acids. For the CDR3, the DNA is TGTGCCAGCAGCCCACCGTACCAAGAGACCCAGTACTTC. This codes for CASSPPYQETQYF.

This chain connects TRBV4-1 to TRBJ1-3; maybe TRBD1 (6 bases). Germline V gene lookup returns CDR1 MGHRA and CDR2 YSYEKL. Trimming stripped 3 bases from V and 0 bases from J, with 18 bases between. The CDR3 is made up of 18 amino acids. CDR3 DNA sequence: TGCGCCAGCAGCCAGCGATACCGCACAGGGAGCTCTGGAAACACCATATATTTT. Its translation is CASSQRYRTGSSGNTIYF.

Written as DNA, the CDR3 is TGCGCCAGCGAATCCGGGACAGGGGGTTTCGAGCAGTACTTC. Protein: CASESGTGGFEQYF. The chain is built from TRBV5-1 and TRBJ2-7, with TRBD1 matching 11 bases. Germline CDR1 is SGHRS and CDR2 is YFSETQ. After removal of 7 bases from V and 6 bases from J, the junction contained 9 bases not matched to a gene. CDR3 length: 14 amino acids.

This clone has only a few counts. The CDR3 sequence is CASSIGLWNSPLHF. DNA for the CDR3: TGTGCCAGTAGTATTGGACTCTGGAATTCACCCCTCCACTTT. The rearrangement links TRBV19 to TRBJ1-6, with unresolved D. Germline loops: CDR1 LNHDA, CDR2 SQIVND (reference sequence). With 3 bases removed from V and 7 bases from J, the gap between germline ends came to 10 bases. The CDR3 contains 14 residues.

V usage is TRBV12-2 and J usage is TRBJ1-5. TRBV12-2 is a documented pseudogene. The CDR3 loop spans 12 amino acids. In DNA form, the CDR3 reads TGTGCAAGTCGCTTTCGGGACCAGCCCCAGCATTTT. It specifies CASRFRDQPQHF.

V usage is TRBV5-8 and J usage is TRBJ1-1, with D possibly being TRBD1 (6 bases). CDR1 and CDR2 (germline): SGHTS, YDEGEE. The CDR3 has 15 residues. The V end was cut by 1 base, the J end by 5 bases, with 15 bases between. The CDR3 nucleotides are TGTGCCAGCAGCTTGATGGGACACGGTCAGACTGAAGCTTTCTTT. Amino acid sequence: CASSLMGHGQTEAFF.

This chain joins TRBV7-9 and TRBJ1-3; the D is unclear. The CDR3 sequence is 16 residues long. The V and J ends lost 2 bases and 0 bases respectively, with 11 bases between them. The germline CDR1 and CDR2 sequences are SEHNR and FQNEAQ (reference sequence). The CDR3 DNA is TGTGCCAGCAGCTTATGGGTGGGAACCTCTGGAAACACCATATATTTT. This codes for CASSLWVGTSGNTIYF.

This chain uses TRBV4-3 with TRBJ2-1; the D gene is possibly TRBD2 (5 bases). The CDR3 contains 15 residues. V was pared by 0 bases and J by 6 bases, with 12 bases between. Germline values: CDR1 LGHNA, CDR2 YSLEER. This CDR3 is CASSQEAGWFNEQFF. The CDR3 DNA is TGCGCCAGCAGCCAAGAGGCGGGTTGGTTCAATGAGCAGTTCTTC.

V is TRBV11-2 and J is TRBJ2-1, with 7 bases aligning to TRBD2. The CDR3 extends over 14 amino acids. Germline values: CDR1 SGHAT, CDR2 FQNNGV. V shed 5 bases, J shed 4 bases, and the junction held 5 bases outside the gene matches. The CDR3 sequence: CASSPWEGYNEQFF. CDR3 coding DNA: TGTGCCAGCAGCCCTTGGGAGGGTTACAATGAGCAGTTCTTC.

About this clone: This may stem from a read error, because a much larger clone lies one nucleotide away. The V gene is TRBV6-5, the J gene TRBJ2-7; 8 nucleotides agree with TRBD1. Per the germline V gene, CDR1 is MNHEY and CDR2 is SVGAGI. This CDR3 region has 13 residues. Losses at the gene ends were 6 bases for V and 2 bases for J; bases not matched to a gene: 3. This CDR3 is CASSDRGAYEQYF. DNA of the CDR3: TGTGCCAGCAGCGACAGGGGCGCCTACGAGCAGTACTTC.

CDR3 coding DNA: TGTGCCAGCGGAAAAATACAGGGGAGCTTCTCCTACGAGCAGTACTTC. It yields the protein CASGKIQGSFSYEQYF. The V gene is TRBV27, the J gene TRBJ2-7; 7 positions match TRBD1. Germline values: CDR1 MNHEY, CDR2 SMNVEV (reference sequence). Germline trimming cut 8 bases from V and 0 bases from J; bases unmatched to any gene: 13. This CDR3 has 16 amino acids.

In regard to this clone: The sample holds other DNA sequences that translate to the same CDR3. The V call is TRBV2, the J call TRBJ2-2; the match to TRBD2 covers 9 bases. The CDR3 consists of 14 residues. The J segment lost 2 bases and the V segment lost 11 bases, leaving 6 bases of the junction unmatched. The germline V gene encodes CDR1 SNHLY and CDR2 FYNNEI. The DNA for the CDR3 is TGTGCCGGAGGGCTAGCGGGAAACACCGGGGAGCTGTTTTTT. This gives the protein CAGGLAGNTGELFF.

This chain connects TRBV4-1 to TRBJ2-4; tentatively, D is TRBD1 (6 bases). V lost 4 bases and J 7 bases, leaving 17 bases between the germline ends. The CDR3 extends over 15 amino acids. CDR1 and CDR2 from the germline V gene are MGHRA and YSYEKL. The DNA of the CDR3 is TGCGCCAGCAGCCCCAGGCAGGGGCGAGGGAACATTCAGTACTTC. It is translated as CASSPRQGRGNIQYF.

The chain has TRBV28 and TRBJ1-4, with D tentatively TRBD1 (6 bases). CDR1 is MDHEN, CDR2 SYDVKM, per germline. The V gene lost 2 bases and the J gene lost 8 bases, with 15 bases spanning the gap. This CDR3 contains 15 residues. The CDR3 DNA is TGTGCCAGCAGTTTACCCCTCACAGGGTCGGAAAAACTGTTTTTT. Its protein is CASSLPLTGSEKLFF.